This T cell receptor beta chain emerged from a study of blood T cell repertoires in COVID-19. On the study more broadly: Samples representing acute and convalescent COVID-19 were sourced from the United States, Italy and Spain.

V was pared by 0 bases and J by 2 bases, with 6 bases of the junction left unmatched. The length of the CDR3 is 18 residues. CDR1 LGHDT and CDR2 YNNKEL come from the germline V gene (reference sequence). Libraries were prepared by immunoSEQ multiplex PCR; TCRdb keeps only in-frame clonotypes and omits some of them. This table holds 200,000 to 250,000 clones, 65% to 85% found once. This TCR was recovered from a woman in her fifties or sixties who had recovered from COVID-19. The rearrangement joins TRBV3-1 (or the pseudogene TRBV3-2) to TRBJ2-2; TRBD1 agrees at 10 bases. The specimen sequenced was PBMCs or T cells enriched from blood (not recorded which). CDR3: CASSQESRTGGNTGELFF. The CDR3 DNA reads as TGTGCCAGCAGCCAAGAGAGCAGGACAGGGGGAAACACCGGGGAGCTGTTTTTT.